The rows below give T cell receptor beta chains drawn from one sample of a study of blood T cell repertoires in COVID-19. Data came from immunoSEQ multiplex PCR; TCRdb stores just in-frame clones and leaves some out. The sample consists of some 320,000 clones, around 84% of them appearing once. Sequencing used PBMCs or T cells enriched from blood (not recorded which). Receptor source: a woman younger than 45 who had been exposed to COVID-19. Both conserved end residues are part of each CDR3.

TRBV6-5 | CASSYSRLSEKLFF
TRBV5-6 | CASSLSSGSTDTQYF
TRBV7-2 | CASSPDLGRETQYF
TRBV7-3 | CASSLTVWLFMYFANYGYTF
TRBV6-2/TRBV6-3 | CASSYSRGRGYNEQFF
TRBV5-5 | CASSLAPDQPQHF
TRBV19 | CASSIADRDGYTF
TRBV28 | CASSAYSGIPTEAFF
TRBV7-2 | CASSLQGMQPQHF
TRBV21-1 | CASSKMGYEGAEAFF
TRBV12-5 | CASGLLRNTIYF
TRBV30 | CAWSNPGQSNTEAFF
TRBV28 | CASSFWAGPNYGYTF
TRBV5-6 | CASSLGLGDEAFF
TRBV3-1/TRBV3-2 | CASSPPGDTGYTF
TRBV2 | CASSEGSWTGGDTQYF
TRBV19 | CASSPEGTGGSWYQPQHF
TRBV19 | CASSDARGANKVEAFF
TRBV9 | CASSVLGGNEKLFF
TRBV2 | CASSGEGVNIQYF
TRBV5-1 | CASSSSGGGYTF
TRBV4-3 | CASSQDGGDPNTGELFF